This T cell receptor (beta chain) derives from a study of OX40 agonist ivuxolimab in advanced cancers. Study at large: At 0.01 to 10 mg/kg, ivuxolimab was administered intravenously to patients every 2 weeks. Treatment received earlier with anti-PD-1, anti-PD-L1 or anti-CTLA-4 agents was allowed, and roughly 40% had some.

This CDR3 comprises 14 residues. Trimming removed 2 bases at V and 4 bases at J, with 9 bases between. CDR1 is SGHVS and CDR2 is FQNEAQ in the germline V gene. Only in-frame clones appear in the TCRdb table, and some are missing; sequencing was by immunoSEQ multiplex PCR. The sample carries about 78,000 clones, about nine tenths recorded once. The chain recombines TRBV7-8 with TRBJ2-1; the D call may be TRBD1 or TRBD2 (5 bases each). The specimen comprised CD4+ or CD8+ T cells sorted from blood, sampled in a trial of the OX40 agonist ivuxolimab. This sequence was found in an adult with an advanced solid tumor such as melanoma, head and neck, liver or kidney cancer. The chain's CDR3 is CASSLRGRYNEQFF. CDR3 DNA: TGTGCCAGCAGCTTACGGGGCAGGTACAATGAGCAGTTCTTC.